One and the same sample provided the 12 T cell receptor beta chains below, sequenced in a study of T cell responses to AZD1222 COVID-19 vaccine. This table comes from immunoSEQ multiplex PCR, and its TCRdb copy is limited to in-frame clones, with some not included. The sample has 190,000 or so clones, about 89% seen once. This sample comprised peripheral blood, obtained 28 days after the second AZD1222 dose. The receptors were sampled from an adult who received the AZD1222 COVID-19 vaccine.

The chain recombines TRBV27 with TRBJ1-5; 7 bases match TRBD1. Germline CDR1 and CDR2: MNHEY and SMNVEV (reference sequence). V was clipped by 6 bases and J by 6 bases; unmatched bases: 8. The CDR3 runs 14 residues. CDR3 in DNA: TGTGCCAGCAGCCCGGACAGGCCGCCTCAGCCCCAGCATTTT. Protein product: CASSPDRPPQPQHF.

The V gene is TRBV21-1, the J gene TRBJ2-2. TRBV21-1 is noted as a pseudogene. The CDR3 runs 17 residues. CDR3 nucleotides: TGTGCCAGCAGCATCGTCCTCATGGACCGGGGCGCCGGGGAGCTGTTTTTT. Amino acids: CASSIVLMDRGAGELFF.

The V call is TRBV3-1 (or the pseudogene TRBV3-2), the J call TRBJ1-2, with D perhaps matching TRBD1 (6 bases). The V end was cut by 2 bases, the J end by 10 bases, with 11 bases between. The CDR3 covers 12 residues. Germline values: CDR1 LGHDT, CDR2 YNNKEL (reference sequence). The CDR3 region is CASSQWDINYTF. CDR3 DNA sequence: TGTGCCAGCAGCCAATGGGACATCAACTACACCTTC.

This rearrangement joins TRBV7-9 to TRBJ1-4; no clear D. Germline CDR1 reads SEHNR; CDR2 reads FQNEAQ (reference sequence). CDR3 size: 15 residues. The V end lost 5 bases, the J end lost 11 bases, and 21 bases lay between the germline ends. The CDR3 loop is CASSPSDQAYGKLFF. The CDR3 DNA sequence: TGTGCCAGCAGCCCATCCGATCAGGCCTACGGGAAACTGTTTTTT.

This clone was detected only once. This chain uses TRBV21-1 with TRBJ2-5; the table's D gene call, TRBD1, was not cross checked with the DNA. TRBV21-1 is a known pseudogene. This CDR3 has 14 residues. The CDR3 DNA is TGTGCCAGCACCGTCGACAGGGTGGAGGAGACCCAGTACTTC. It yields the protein CASTVDRVEETQYF.

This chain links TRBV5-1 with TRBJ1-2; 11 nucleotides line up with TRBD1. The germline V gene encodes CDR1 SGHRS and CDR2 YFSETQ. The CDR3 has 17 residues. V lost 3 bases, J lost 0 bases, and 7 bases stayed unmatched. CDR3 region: CASSSWTGGASNYGYTF. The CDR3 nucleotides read TGCGCCAGCAGCTCCTGGACAGGGGGCGCATCTAACTATGGCTACACCTTC. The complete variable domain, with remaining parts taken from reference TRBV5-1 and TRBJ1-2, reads KAGVTQTPRYLIKTRGQQVTLSCSPISGHRSVSWYQQTPGQGLQFLFEYFSETQRNKGNFPGRFSGRQFSNSRSEMNVSTLELGDSALYLCASSSWTGGASNYGYTFGSGTRLTVV.

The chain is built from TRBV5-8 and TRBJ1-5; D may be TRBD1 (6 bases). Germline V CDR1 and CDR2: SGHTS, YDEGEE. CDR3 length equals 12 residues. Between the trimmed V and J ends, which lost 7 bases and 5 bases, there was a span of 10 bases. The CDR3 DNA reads TGTGCCAGCGGGGGGCAAGATCAGCCCCAGCATTTT. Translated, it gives CASGGQDQPQHF.

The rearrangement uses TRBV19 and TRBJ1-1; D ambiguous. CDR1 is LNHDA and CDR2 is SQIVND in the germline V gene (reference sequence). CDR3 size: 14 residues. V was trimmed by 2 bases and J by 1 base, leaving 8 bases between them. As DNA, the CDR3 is TGTGCCAGTAGTATACGTCGCCAGAACACTGAAGCTTTCTTT. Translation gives CASSIRRQNTEAFF.

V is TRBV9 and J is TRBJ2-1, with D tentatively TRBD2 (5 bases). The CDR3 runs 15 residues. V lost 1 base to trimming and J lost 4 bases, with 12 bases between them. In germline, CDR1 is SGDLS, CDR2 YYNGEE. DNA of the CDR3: TGTGCCAGCAGCGTACAGTGGGAGCCATACAATGAGCAGTTCTTC. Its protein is CASSVQWEPYNEQFF.

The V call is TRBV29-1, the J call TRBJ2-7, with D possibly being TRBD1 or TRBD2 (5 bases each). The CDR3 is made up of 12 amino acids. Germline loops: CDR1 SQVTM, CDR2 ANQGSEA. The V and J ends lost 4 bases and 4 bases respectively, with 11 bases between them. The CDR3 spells CSVARDGYEQYF. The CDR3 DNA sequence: TGCAGCGTTGCTCGGGACGGGTACGAGCAGTACTTC.

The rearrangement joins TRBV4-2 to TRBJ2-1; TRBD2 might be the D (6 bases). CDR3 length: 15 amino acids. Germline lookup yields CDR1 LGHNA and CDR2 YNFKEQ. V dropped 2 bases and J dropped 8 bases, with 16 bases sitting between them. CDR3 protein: CASSQIAVPTYEQFF. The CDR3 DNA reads TGTGCCAGCAGCCAAATAGCGGTCCCTACGTATGAGCAGTTCTTC.

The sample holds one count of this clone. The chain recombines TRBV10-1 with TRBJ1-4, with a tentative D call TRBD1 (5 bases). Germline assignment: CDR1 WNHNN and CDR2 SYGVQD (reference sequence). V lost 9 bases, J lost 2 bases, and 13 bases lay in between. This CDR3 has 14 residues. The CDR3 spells CARVGEGTNEKLFF. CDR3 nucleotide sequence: TGCGCCAGGGTGGGCGAGGGGACTAATGAAAAACTGTTTTTT.